The 19 T cell receptor beta chains below were found in one sample sequenced in a study of regulatory T cells in long-lasting Graves disease. Building of the TCR beta libraries involved iRepertoire HTBI primers and Arm-PCR of CDR3 regions. TCRdb analysed the multiplex PCR reads with MiXCR anew, one entry per CDR3 protein. The sample shows roughly 420,000 distinct CDR3 sequences, roughly 15% of them seen only once. Described time point: newly diagnosed GD, antithyroid drugs for less than 3 months. RNA isolated from PBMCs was used to make the TCR library. This sample also appeared in a second study, on T cells in Graves' hyperthyroidism and ophthalmopathy.

Material: peripheral blood mononuclear cells (PBMCs), obtained at new diagnosis, from a patient treated with antithyroid drugs. Receptors were obtained from a woman aged 25 to 39 with Graves disease.

The J gene is TRBJ2-5, the V gene TRBV3-1, with 7 bases matching TRBD2. The V segment lost 4 bases and the J segment 1 base; nucleotides outside the gene matches: 6. Per the germline V gene, CDR1 is LGHDT and CDR2 is YNNKEL (reference sequence). This CDR3 comprises 15 residues. The CDR3 nucleotides are TGTGCCAGCAGCCTAAGAGGCGGGGGCCAAGAGACCCAGTACTTC. Residues: CASSLRGGGQETQYF.

This clonotype appeared many times. As DNA, the CDR3 is TGTGCCAGCGAGGGGACTAGCGGGAGGAATGAGCAGTTCTTC. Protein sequence: CASEGTSGRNEQFF. The chain uses TRBV28 and TRBJ2-1, with 15 bases that match TRBD2. Germline trimming cut 8 bases from V and 7 bases from J; bases unmatched to any gene: 3. The CDR3 is 14 residues long. Per the germline V gene, CDR1 is MDHEN and CDR2 is SYDVKM. Variable domain in full (rest from reference TRBV28 and TRBJ2-1): DVKVTQSSRYLVKRTGEKVFLECVQDMDHENMFWYRQDPGLGLRLIYFSYDVKMKEKGDIPEGYSVSREKKERFSLILESASTNQTSMYLCASEGTSGRNEQFFGPGTRLTVL.

This clonotype was seen ten or more times. The genes are TRBV30 and TRBJ2-7, with TRBD1 identical over 7 bases. CDR3 size: 12 residues. After removal of 1 base from V and 3 bases from J, the junction contained 0 bases not matched to a gene. The V gene's germline CDR1 is GTSNPN and CDR2 SVGIG (reference sequence). The CDR3 coding sequence is TGTGCCTGGAGTGGGACAGGCTACGAGCAGTACTTC. This gives the protein CAWSGTGYEQYF.

This clonotype has only a few counts. A much larger clone lies a single base off, so this may be a read error. J is TRBJ1-1 and V is TRBV6-1, with D perhaps matching TRBD1 (5 bases). The CDR3 loop spans 16 amino acids. Germline assignment: CDR1 MNHNS and CDR2 SASEGT. DNA of the CDR3: TGTGCCGGCAGTCCCTCGGGAGGGGCTATGAACACTGAAGCTTTCTTT. Amino acid sequence: CAGSPSGGAMNTEAFF.

This clonotype was seen ten or more times. The chain couples TRBV28 to TRBJ2-7, with D perhaps given as TRBD1 or TRBD2 (6 bases each). CDR1 is MDHEN, CDR2 SYDVKM, per germline. This CDR3 region has 15 residues. Trimming shortened V by 5 bases and J by 7 bases, and 21 bases separated the two germline ends. The CDR3 sequence: CASSPTRRGAREQYF. The CDR3 DNA is TGTGCCAGCAGTCCTACGCGAAGGGGGGCTCGAGAGCAGTACTTC.

The chain links TRBV15 to TRBJ2-4, with D possibly being TRBD2 (6 bases). The CDR3 has 14 residues. Germline V gives CDR1 LNHNV, CDR2 YYDKDF (reference sequence). Trimming pared 1 base from V and 7 bases from J, leaving 11 bases between. The CDR3 bases are TGTGCCACCAGCAGAGGGGACTTGGAGAACATTCAGTACTTC. Its protein is CATSRGDLENIQYF. The variable domain in full, with the rest retrieved from reference TRBV15 and TRBJ2-4, is DAMVIQNPRYQVTQFGKPVTLSCSQTLNHNVMYWYQQKSSQAPKLLFHYYDKDFNNEADTPDNFQSRRPNTSFCFLDIRSPGLGDTAMYLCATSRGDLENIQYFGAGTRLSVL.

This clonotype was seen ten or more times. The chain uses TRBV12-3 or TRBV12-4 and TRBJ1-1; no clear D gene. The V end was cut by 5 bases, the J end by 2 bases, with 9 bases between. This CDR3 region has 13 residues. This CDR3 is CASSTIQNTEAFF. DNA of the CDR3: TGTGCCAGCAGTACTATCCAAAACACTGAAGCTTTCTTT.

This clonotype was found many times. The J gene is TRBJ1-1, the V gene TRBV11-3; 8 nucleotides agree with TRBD1. The trim removed 6 bases at V and 2 bases at J, leaving 5 bases unmatched. Looked up from germline, CDR1 is SGHNT and CDR2 is YENEEA. This CDR3 is 14 amino acids long. DNA of the CDR3: TGTGCCAGCAGTTCAGGGGGCTTTAACACTGAAGCTTTCTTT. This sequence encodes CASSSGGFNTEAFF.

This clonotype was detected ten times or more. V usage is TRBV5-1 and J usage is TRBJ1-1, with a possible D match to TRBD1 (5 bases). Trimming took off 0 bases at V and 0 bases at J, with 15 bases between the two ends. The CDR3 extends over 17 amino acids. In germline, CDR1 is SGHRS, CDR2 YFSETQ. CDR3 region: CASSLALRGELNTEAFF. The CDR3 bases are TGCGCCAGCAGCTTGGCCCTTCGGGGGGAGCTGAACACTGAAGCTTTCTTT.

This clonotype was recorded at least ten times. The rearrangement uses TRBV29-1 and TRBJ2-7; TRBD1 might be the D (6 bases). The CDR3 covers 15 residues. Germline V gene sequence: CDR1 SQVTM, CDR2 ANQGSEA. The ends were cut back, 5 bases at V and 4 bases at J, with 21 bases in the middle. As DNA, the CDR3 is TGCAGCGTTTCACAAACCGGGACACTGACTTACGAGCAGTACTTC. This encodes CSVSQTGTLTYEQYF.

Notes on this clonotype: A far larger clone is only one base removed, so a read error is likely. Because the CDR3's place on the DNA is in doubt, the DNA is left out and the CDR3 is given as listed by TCRdb. V gene TRBV28 combines with J gene TRBJ2-1; the table's TRBD2 call for D was not verified on the DNA. The CDR3 is made up of 17 amino acids, end residues included. Germline V gene lookup returns CDR1 MDHEN and CDR2 SYDVKM. The CDR3 reads CASSQPRVGSGTYELYF.

This clonotype was seen repeatedly, ten times or more. J is TRBJ1-5 and V is TRBV4-3, with D unclear. Germline V CDR1 and CDR2: LGHNA, YSLEER. The CDR3 consists of 14 residues. Trimming took 0 bases from V and 0 from J, leaving 3 bases between them. The CDR3 here is CASSQDYSNQPQHF. The CDR3 DNA sequence: TGCGCCAGCAGCCAAGACTATAGCAATCAGCCCCAGCATTTT.

This clonotype occurred once. The rearrangement links TRBV6-1 to TRBJ1-1; 9 positions match TRBD1. Unmatched junction bases numbered 8, after V lost 5 bases and J lost 4 bases. Germline V CDR1 and CDR2: MNHNS, SASEGT. The CDR3 runs 15 residues. The CDR3: CASSPRDRVSTEAFF. The CDR3 DNA follows: TGTGCCAGCAGTCCCCGGGACAGGGTGAGCACTGAAGCTTTCTTT.

This clonotype has at least ten counts. V usage is TRBV9 and J usage is TRBJ1-6; 11 bases fit TRBD1. With 2 bases clipped from V and 6 bases from J, the junction kept 4 bases outside the gene matches. Germline V gives CDR1 SGDLS, CDR2 YYNGEE. This CDR3 spans 16 amino acids. DNA for the CDR3: TGTGCCAGCAGCGTCGGACAGGGGGCTAGTAATTCACCCCTCCACTTT. This gives the protein CASSVGQGASNSPLHF.

Concerning this clonotype itself: A read error is likely, as this CDR3 ends without the conserved phenylalanine or tryptophan. V and J are TRBV5-1 and TRBJ2-7; perhaps TRBD2 as D (6 bases). CDR3 length equals 13 residues. The germline V gene encodes CDR1 SGHRS and CDR2 YFSETQ. Trimming removed 2 bases at V and 5 bases at J, with 11 bases between. The CDR3 is CASSFPGANEQYY. CDR3 coding DNA: TGCGCCAGCAGCTTTCCGGGAGCAAACGAGCAGTACTAC.

In this sample, this clonotype turned up many times. The chain uses TRBV12-3 or TRBV12-4 and TRBJ1-5, with D perhaps matching TRBD1 (6 bases). V was cut by 5 bases and J by 5 bases, with 13 bases left in between. The CDR3 is 14 amino acids. The CDR3 DNA follows: TGTGCCAGCAGTCTACAGGGTCGGCATCAGCCCCAGCATTTT. It specifies CASSLQGRHQPQHF.

This clonotype was counted many times. The V gene is TRBV4-1, the J gene TRBJ2-1; possibly TRBD1 for D (6 bases). Deletions cut 1 base from V and 0 bases from J, with 16 bases between. Germline CDR1 reads MGHRA; CDR2 reads YSYEKL. The CDR3 contains 18 residues. The CDR3: CASSQVGRGPSSYNEQFF. The DNA of the CDR3 is TGCGCCAGCAGCCAAGTAGGCAGGGGCCCCAGCTCCTACAATGAGCAGTTCTTC.

In its sample, this clonotype was seen a few times. The chain employs TRBV5-1 and TRBJ1-1; D is ambiguous. The CDR3 has 13 amino acids. The germline V gene encodes CDR1 SGHRS and CDR2 YFSETQ. Deletions cut 0 bases from V and 8 bases from J, with 11 bases between. CDR3 bases: TGCGCCAGCAGCTTGGAGTTGGGAAGGGAAGCTTTCTTT. Translation: CASSLELGREAFF.

The table lists this clonotype with many counts. The chain links TRBV5-8 to TRBJ1-4, with TRBD1 matching 8 bases. This CDR3 is built from 20 residues. Per germline, CDR1 SGHTS and CDR2 YDEGEE. Losses at the gene ends were 4 bases for V and 3 bases for J; bases not matched to a gene: 20. The CDR3 DNA is TGTGCCAGCAGCCCTGGGACAGGTCGCAACACCCTGGCAGCTAATGAAAAACTGTTTTTT. Its translation: CASSPGTGRNTLAANEKLFF.